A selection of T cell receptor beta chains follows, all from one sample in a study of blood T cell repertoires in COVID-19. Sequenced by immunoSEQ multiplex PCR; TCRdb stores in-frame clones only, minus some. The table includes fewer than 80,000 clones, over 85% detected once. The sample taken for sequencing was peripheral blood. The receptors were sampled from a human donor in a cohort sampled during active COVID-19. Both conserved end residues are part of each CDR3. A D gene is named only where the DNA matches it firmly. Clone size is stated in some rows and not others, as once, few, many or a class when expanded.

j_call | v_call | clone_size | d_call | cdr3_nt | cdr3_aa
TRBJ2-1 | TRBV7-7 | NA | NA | TGTGCTAGCAGCTTCGGCGACGGGAAATACAATGAGCAGTTCTTC | CASSFGDGKYNEQFF
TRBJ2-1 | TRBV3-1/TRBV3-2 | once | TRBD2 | TGTGCCAGCAGCCAAGGACTTACTAGCGGGAGGGCCAGGGCCTACAATGAGCAGTTCTTC | CASSQGLTSGRARAYNEQFF
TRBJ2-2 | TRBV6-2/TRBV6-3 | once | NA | TGTGCCAGCAGTTTGCGCCCTCAGAACACCGGGGAGCTGTTTTTT | CASSLRPQNTGELFF
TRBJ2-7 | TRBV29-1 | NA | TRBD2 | TGCAGCACCAAGACTAGCGGGGGTTACGAGCAGTACTTC | CSTKTSGGYEQYF
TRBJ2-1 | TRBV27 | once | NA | TGTGCCAGCAGTTTGCCAGGGGACGATGAGCAGTTCTTC | CASSLPGDDEQFF
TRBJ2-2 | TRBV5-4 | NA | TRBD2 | TGTGCCAGCAGCTTGCGACTAGCGGGATTTCCCGGGGAGCTGTTTTTT | CASSLRLAGFPGELFF
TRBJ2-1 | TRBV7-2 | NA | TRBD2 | TGTGCCAGCAGCTTAGTGGCTAGCGGTAACAATGAGCAGTTCTTC | CASSLVASGNNEQFF
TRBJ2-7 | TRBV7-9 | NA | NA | TGTGCCAGCAGCTTAGGGGCGGGCCTAGCTCGCGAGCAGTACTTC | CASSLGAGLAREQYF
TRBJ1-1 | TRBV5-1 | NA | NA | TGCGCCAGCAGCTTGGCCTCATACGGGATCACTGAAGCTTTCTTT | CASSLASYGITEAFF
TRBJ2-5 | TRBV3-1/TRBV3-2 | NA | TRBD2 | TGTGCCAGCAGCCGCAGCTGGGGACTAAAAGAGACCCAGTACTTC | CASSRSWGLKETQYF
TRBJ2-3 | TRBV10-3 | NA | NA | TGTGCCATCAGTGAGTCGATCTATAGTACGCAGTATTTT | CAISESIYSTQYF
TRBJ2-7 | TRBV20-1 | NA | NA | TGCAGTGCTAGTCGGCGGGCCGGCTACGAGCAGTACTTC | CSASRRAGYEQYF
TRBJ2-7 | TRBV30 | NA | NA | TGTGCCTGGAGTGGAACGGGACTGAGGGCCTACGAGCAGTACTTC | CAWSGTGLRAYEQYF